A selection of T cell receptor beta chains follows, all from one sample in a study of blood T cell repertoires in COVID-19. Assay used: immunoSEQ multiplex PCR; TCRdb lists only in-frame clones, some missing. The sample has under 200,000 clones; about 82% are singletons. The sample taken for sequencing was PBMCs or T cells enriched from blood (not recorded which). The receptors stem from a man aged 35 to 55 with acute COVID-19. CDR3s include the opening cysteine and the closing phenylalanine or tryptophan. The order of the fields is CDR3 protein, CDR3 DNA, clone size, V gene, D gene, J gene, CDR3 length. A D gene is named only where the DNA matches it firmly. Expanded clones are given a class, and other clones once, few, many or no size at all.

CDR3: CASSSGTGSLYGYTF; DNA: TGTGCCAGCAGTTCCGGGACAGGGAGCCTCTATGGCTACACCTTC; size: -; V: TRBV28; D: TRBD1; J: TRBJ1-2; length: 15
CDR3: CASSVTSGDTGELFF; DNA: TGTGCCAGCAGCGTTACTAGCGGGGACACCGGGGAGCTGTTTTTT; size: -; V: TRBV9; D: TRBD2; J: TRBJ2-2; length: 15
CDR3: CASSLIWRQTNPYEQYF; DNA: TGTGCCAGCAGCTTGATCTGGAGGCAGACTAACCCCTACGAGCAGTACTTC; size: -; V: TRBV5-5; D: -; J: TRBJ2-7; length: 17
CDR3: CASSLRGRGQETQYF; DNA: TGTGCCAGCAGCCTGCGCGGGCGCGGCCAAGAGACCCAGTACTTC; size: -; V: TRBV14; D: -; J: TRBJ2-5; length: 15
CDR3: CASSSVDRDNQPQHF; DNA: TGTGCCAGCAGTTCCGTCGACAGGGACAATCAGCCCCAGCATTTT; size: once; V: TRBV27; D: TRBD1; J: TRBJ1-5; length: 15
CDR3: CASSQGQMNTEAFF; DNA: TGTGCCAGCAGCCAAGGCCAGATGAACACTGAAGCTTTCTTT; size: -; V: TRBV3-1/TRBV3-2; D: -; J: TRBJ1-1; length: 14
CDR3: CASSLGGQSPPLHF; DNA: TGTGCCAGCAGCTTAGGGGGGCAATCCCCACCCCTCCACTTT; size: -; V: TRBV7-9; D: -; J: TRBJ1-6; length: 14
CDR3: CASKGAGGPREQFF; DNA: TGCGCCAGCAAAGGAGCGGGAGGGCCCCGTGAGCAGTTCTTC; size: few; V: TRBV4-1; D: TRBD2; J: TRBJ2-1; length: 14
CDR3: CASSGAVTDTQYF; DNA: TGTGCCAGTAGTGGTGCAGTGACAGATACGCAGTATTTT; size: -; V: TRBV19; D: -; J: TRBJ2-3; length: 13
CDR3: CASSLQGLRESIQYF; DNA: TGCGCCAGCAGCTTGCAGGGGCTAAGGGAAAGCATTCAGTACTTC; size: -; V: TRBV5-1; D: -; J: TRBJ2-4; length: 15
CDR3: CASRVSGHPYNEQFF; DNA: TGTGCCAGCAGAGTTAGCGGGCACCCCTACAATGAGCAGTTCTTC; size: once; V: TRBV6-5; D: TRBD2; J: TRBJ2-1; length: 15
CDR3: CASRYGLAGIDNEQFF; DNA: TGTGCCAGCAGATACGGACTAGCGGGAATCGATAATGAGCAGTTCTTC; size: -; V: TRBV3-1/TRBV3-2; D: TRBD2; J: TRBJ2-1; length: 16
CDR3: CASSSTGQTNTEAFF; DNA: TGCGCCAGCAGCTCGACTGGACAGACCAACACTGAAGCTTTCTTT; size: -; V: TRBV5-1; D: -; J: TRBJ1-1; length: 15
CDR3: CASSPGVNSYEQYF; DNA: TGTGCCAGCTCACCCGGAGTGAACTCCTACGAGCAGTACTTC; size: -; V: TRBV18; D: -; J: TRBJ2-7; length: 14
CDR3: CSAPLAGYTQYF; DNA: TGCAGCGCACCATTAGCGGGTTATACGCAGTATTTT; size: once; V: TRBV29-1; D: TRBD2; J: TRBJ2-3; length: 12
CDR3: CAIGDPLFGYTF; DNA: TGTGCCATCGGAGACCCCCTTTTCGGCTACACCTTC; size: -; V: TRBV28; D: -; J: TRBJ1-2; length: 12
CDR3: CASSHFGSYNEQFF; DNA: TGTGCCAGCAGCCATTTCGGGAGTTACAATGAGCAGTTCTTC; size: -; V: TRBV14; D: -; J: TRBJ2-1; length: 14
CDR3: CASSVGFSGSSEQYF; DNA: TGTGCCAGCAGCGTAGGGTTTAGCGGGAGTTCCGAGCAGTACTTC; size: few; V: TRBV9; D: TRBD2; J: TRBJ2-7; length: 15